These 9 T cell receptor beta chains were all obtained from the same sample, sequenced in a study of T cells in women clearing cervical HPV infection. TCRdb keeps only in-frame clones here, not all; method: immunoSEQ multiplex PCR. This sample contains 34,000 or so clones. The sample comprised blood buffy coat. The receptors were gathered from a woman between 18 and 75 years old with a cervical HPV16 infection that either progressed to CIN3+ or cleared (not recorded which).

The CDR3 loop reads CASQLTSGGSYEQYF. The sequenced CDR3 bases are TGTGCCAGTCAGTTGACTAGCGGGGGCTCCTACGAG. This chain joins TRBV19 and TRBJ2-7; TRBD2 agrees at 12 bases. The CDR3 goes on 3 residues after the read ends, and that part is filled in from the germline J gene. Germline-derived CDR1 and CDR2 are LNHDA and SQIVND (reference sequence). This CDR3 spans 15 amino acids. V shed 8 bases, J shed 0 bases, and the junction held 5 bases outside the gene matches.

Remarks on this clone: The CDR3 end falls 3 residues outside the read, so it is completed with the germline J gene. The gene calls are TRBV7-2 and TRBJ2-2; TRBD1 agrees at 7 bases. V shed 4 bases and J 1 base; nucleotides not matched to a gene: 0. The CDR3 loop spans 14 amino acids. Germline V lookup: CDR1 SGHTA, CDR2 FQGNSA. This CDR3 is CASSWTGNTGELFF. CDR3 DNA (partial): TGTGCCAGCAGCTGGACAGGGAACACCGGGGAG.

The CDR3: CASSLESGTATYNEQFF. The covered CDR3 bases are TGCGCCAGCAGCTTGGAATCTGGGACAGCGACTTACAATGAG. The gene calls are TRBV5-1 and TRBJ2-1; 7 bases line up with TRBD1. The read is 3 residues too short to cover the CDR3 end, so that end is filled in from the germline J gene. The ends lost 0 bases at V and 4 bases at J; junction bases unmatched: 10. The CDR3 is 17 amino acids. Per the germline V gene, CDR1 is SGHRS and CDR2 is YFSETQ.

As concerns this clone: The observed sequence ends 3 residues before the CDR3 terminus, with the missing tail filled in from the germline J gene. This sequence joins TRBV20-1 and TRBJ2-7, with a weak D call TRBD1 (5 bases). CDR3 length: 17 residues. V lost 4 bases, J lost 4 bases, and 26 bases lay in between. Germline V gives CDR1 DFQATT, CDR2 SNEGSKA (reference sequence). Partial CDR3 DNA: TGCAGTGCTATTAGCCCCGGTGCTGGTAGGACATCGTACGAG. It yields the protein CSAISPGAGRTSYE. The whole CDR3 region reads CSAISPGAGRTSYEQYF.

In regard to this clone: The read halts 3 residues ahead of the CDR3 end, with the missing end drawn from the germline J gene. This chain links TRBV20-1 with TRBJ2-7, with TRBD2 identical over 7 bases. CDR1 and CDR2 (germline): DFQATT, SNEGSKA (reference sequence). The CDR3 covers 15 residues. Trimming took 6 bases from V and 0 from J; bases not matched to a gene: 11. The covered CDR3 bases are TGCAGTGCCCTAAGCCTAGCGGCCACCTCCTACGAG. It is translated as CSALSLAATSYE. The complete CDR3 sequence is CSALSLAATSYEQYF.

Regarding this clone: The CDR3 is cut off 3 residues early in the read; its end comes from the germline J gene. The chain couples TRBV6-2 or TRBV6-3 to TRBJ1-5; D not certain. CDR1 is MNHEY and CDR2 is SVGEGT in the germline V gene. The CDR3 runs to 12 residues. The ends were cut back, 6 bases at V and 9 bases at J, with 12 bases in the middle. The chain's CDR3 is CASRSQPLPQHF. The DNA read from the CDR3 is TGTGCCAGCAGATCACAGCCCCTGCCC.

As to this clone: The read ends 3 residues before the CDR3 terminus; that terminus is restored from the germline J gene. The chain joins TRBV2 to TRBJ2-4, with 8 bases matching TRBD1. CDR3 size: 12 residues. Germline V CDR1 and CDR2: SNHLY, FYNNEI. CDR3 amino acids: CASRDRVRGQYF. The CDR3 DNA, read in part, is TGTGCCAGCAGGGACAGGGTTCGGGGT.

As regards this clone: The read ends 3 residues early relative to the CDR3; the germline J gene fills the gap. The rearrangement uses TRBV7-9 and TRBJ1-6; D is undetermined. The CDR3 has 12 amino acids. Looked up from germline, CDR1 is SEHNR and CDR2 is FQNEAQ (reference sequence). The V end was cut by 1 base, the J end by 10 bases, with 5 bases between. CDR3 bases read: TGTGCCAGCAGCTTAGTGAGGTCACCC. Protein product: CASSLVRSP. The CDR3 in full is CASSLVRSPLHF. The variable domain in full, completed from reference TRBV7-9 and TRBJ1-6, reads DTGVSQNPRHKITKRGQNVTFRCDPISEHNRLYWYRQTLGQGPEFLTYFQNEAQLEKSRLLSDRFSAERPKGSFSTLEIQRTEQGDSAMYLCASSLVRSPLHFGNGTRLTVT.

Regarding this clone: The read ends 3 residues before the CDR3 terminus; that terminus is restored from the germline J gene. The chain recombines TRBV20-1 with TRBJ2-7; D may be TRBD1 (6 bases). Trimming cost V 5 bases and J 5 bases, with 13 bases left between them. The CDR3 runs 12 residues. The V gene's germline CDR1 is DFQATT and CDR2 SNEGSKA (reference sequence). The DNA read from the CDR3 is TGCAGTGCTGTGGAAACAGGGAACGAG. Amino acids: CSAVETGNE. The full CDR3 is CSAVETGNEQYF.